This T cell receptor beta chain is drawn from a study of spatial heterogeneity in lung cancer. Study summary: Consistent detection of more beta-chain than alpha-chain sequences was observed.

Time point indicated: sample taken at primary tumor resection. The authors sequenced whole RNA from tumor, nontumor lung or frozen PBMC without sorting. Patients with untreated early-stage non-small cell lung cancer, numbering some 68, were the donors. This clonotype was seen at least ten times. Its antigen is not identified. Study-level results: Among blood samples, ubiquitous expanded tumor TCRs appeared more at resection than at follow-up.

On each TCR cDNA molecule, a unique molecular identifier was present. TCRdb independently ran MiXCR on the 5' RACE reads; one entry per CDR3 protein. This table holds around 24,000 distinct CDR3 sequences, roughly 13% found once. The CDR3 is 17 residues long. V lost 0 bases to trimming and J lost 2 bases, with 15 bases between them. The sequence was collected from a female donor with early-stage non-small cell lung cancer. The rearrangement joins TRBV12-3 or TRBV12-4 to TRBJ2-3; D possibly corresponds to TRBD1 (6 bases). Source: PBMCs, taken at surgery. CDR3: CASSLALGQGLTDTQYF. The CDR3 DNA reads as TGTGCCAGCAGTTTAGCATTGGGGCAGGGGCTCACAGATACGCAGTATTTT.